This T cell receptor beta chain originates from a study of molecular identifiers for immune sequencing clone quantification. Study in general: Replicate experiments divided RNA from around 18,000 or 91,000 naive CD8 cells into five parts and sequenced four.

Libraries for naive CD8 T cells, which were made from about 20,000 to 1,000,000 sorted cells, drew on 10%, 30% or 50% of the RNA. Sorting was used to obtain naive CD8 T cells (CD8+CD4-CCR7+CD45RA+). This clonotype has ten or more counts. In preparing bulk TCR libraries, previously described methods and listed TCR primers were used. From the PCR reads, TCRdb called clonotypes with MiXCR, one entry per CDR3 protein. The sample includes around 320,000 distinct CDR3 sequences, roughly 23% of them seen just once. The CDR3 has 12 residues. In germline, CDR1 is SEHNR, CDR2 FQNEAQ (reference sequence). Trimming took 8 bases from V and 5 from J, leaving 12 bases between them.

The V and J genes are TRBV7-9 and TRBJ1-1; D is uncertain. The clonotype originates from a human donor in good health. Some libraries in this study had Jurkat cell RNA spiked in. Sequences were obtained from naive CD8+ T cells from blood, with Jurkat cell RNA spiked in. Subset here: FACS-sorted CD8+CD4-CCR7+CD45RA+ naive T cells. CDR3: CASRLAGTEAFF. In DNA form, the CDR3 reads TGTGCCAGCCGTTTGGCTGGGACTGAAGCTTTCTTT. Supplemented by reference TRBV7-9 and TRBJ1-1, the full variable domain reads DTGVSQNPRHKITKRGQNVTFRCDPISEHNRLYWYRQTLGQGPEFLTYFQNEAQLEKSRLLSDRFSAERPKGSFSTLEIQRTEQGDSAMYLCASRLAGTEAFFGQGTRLTVV.